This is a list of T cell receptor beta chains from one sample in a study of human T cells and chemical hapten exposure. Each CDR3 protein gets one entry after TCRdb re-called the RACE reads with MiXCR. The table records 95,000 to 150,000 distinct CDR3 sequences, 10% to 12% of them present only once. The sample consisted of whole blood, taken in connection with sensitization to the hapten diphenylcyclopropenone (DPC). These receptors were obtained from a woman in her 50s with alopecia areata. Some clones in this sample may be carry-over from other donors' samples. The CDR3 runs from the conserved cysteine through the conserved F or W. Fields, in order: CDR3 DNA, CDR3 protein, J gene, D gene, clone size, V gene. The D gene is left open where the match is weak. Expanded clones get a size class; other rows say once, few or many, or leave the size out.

TGTGCCAGCAGTTGGACAGGGGCTTCTGGAAACACCATATATTTT,CASSWTGASGNTIYF,TRBJ1-3,TRBD1,NA,TRBV27
TGCAGCGTTGGGGACGGGGGGTGGACCGGGGAGCTGTTTTTT,CSVGDGGWTGELFF,TRBJ2-2,TRBD2,many,TRBV29-1
TGCGCCAGCAGCCAAGGAGCGGGCACTGAAGCTTTCTTT,CASSQGAGTEAFF,TRBJ1-1,NA,NA,TRBV4-3
TGCAGCACCGCCGGGACAGACCTATCGAAGACCCTCTCCTACGAGCAGTACTTC,CSTAGTDLSKTLSYEQYF,TRBJ2-7,TRBD1,few,TRBV29-1
TGTGCCAGCAGCCTCCCACTTTCCTACGAGCAGTACTTC,CASSLPLSYEQYF,TRBJ2-7,NA,NA,TRBV7-9
TGTGCCAGCAGTGGGACATTGAGCACAGATACGCAGTATTTT,CASSGTLSTDTQYF,TRBJ2-3,NA,many,TRBV5-5
TGCGCCAGCAGCTCGGGACTAGCGGGAGTAAACATTCAGTACTTC,CASSSGLAGVNIQYF,TRBJ2-4,TRBD2,many,TRBV5-1
TGTGCCAGCAGTGGCAACAGGGGCGCCACTGAAGCTTTCTTT,CASSGNRGATEAFF,TRBJ1-1,TRBD1,NA,TRBV6-1
TGCAGCGTTGCCCTCATGAACACTGAAGCTTTCTTT,CSVALMNTEAFF,TRBJ1-1,NA,NA,TRBV29-1
TGTGCCAGCAGCCTATACGGGTATTCTAGCACAGATACGCAGTATTTT,CASSLYGYSSTDTQYF,TRBJ2-3,NA,NA,TRBV11-2
TGTGCCAGCAGCCAAGAAGTGGGACTAGCGGGAGGGCCGGGGAATGAGCAGTTCTTC,CASSQEVGLAGGPGNEQFF,TRBJ2-1,TRBD2,NA,TRBV14
TGCGCCAGCAGCCAAGCCTCTGGGGCCAACGTCCTGACTTTC,CASSQASGANVLTF,TRBJ2-6,NA,few,TRBV4-2
TGTGCCAGCAGGGACGCCAATGCTAATTCACCCCTCCACTTT,CASRDANANSPLHF,TRBJ1-6,NA,NA,TRBV6-1
TGTGCCAGCAGCTTAGACAGGGGATATCAGCCCCAGCATTTT,CASSLDRGYQPQHF,TRBJ1-5,TRBD1,few,TRBV7-2
TGTGCCGGCAAGGGGGCGAAAGCAGTCTCTGGGGCCAACGTCCTGACTTTC,CAGKGAKAVSGANVLTF,TRBJ2-6,TRBD1,NA,TRBV7-2
TGCAGTGCCCGGCAGGGGGCGGGGTACGAGCAGTACTTC,CSARQGAGYEQYF,TRBJ2-7,TRBD1,few,TRBV20-1
TGCAGTGCTAGAGGAGGGACTAGCGGGAGCACTTACGAGCAGTACTTC,CSARGGTSGSTYEQYF,TRBJ2-7,TRBD2,NA,TRBV20-1
TGTGCCAGCAGTGAACAGGGGCTTCGTGAAAAACTGTTTTTT,CASSEQGLREKLFF,TRBJ1-4,NA,many,TRBV2
TGCAGCGTCCAAGATTGGGGGGCGCAAAGCTATGGCTACACCTTC,CSVQDWGAQSYGYTF,TRBJ1-2,NA,few,TRBV29-1
TGCGCCAGCAGCTCGCTACAAAACACTGAAGCTCTCTTT,CASSSLQNTEALF,TRBJ1-1,NA,NA,TRBV5-1
TGCGCCAGCAGCTGGCGACTAGCGGGGAGAAAAGAGACCCAGTACTTC,CASSWRLAGRKETQYF,TRBJ2-5,TRBD2,few,TRBV5-1
TGTGCCAGCAGCCAAGGGCCCAGGGCGGGGATCTCCTACAATGAGCAGTTCTTC,CASSQGPRAGISYNEQFF,TRBJ2-1,NA,many,TRBV4-2
TGTGCCAGCAGCACTTTCGACACTGAAGCTTTCTTT,CASSTFDTEAFF,TRBJ1-1,NA,few,TRBV9
TGCAGCGTTGATCGGAACACTGAAGCTTTCTTT,CSVDRNTEAFF,TRBJ1-1,NA,many,TRBV29-1
TGCAGTGCTTTGGGGGATAGCAATCAGCCCCAGCATTTT,CSALGDSNQPQHF,TRBJ1-5,NA,few,TRBV20-1
TGTGCCAGCAGGGGGGGGGGACTGTTTTCGCAGTATTTT,CASRGGGLFSQYF,TRBJ2-3,TRBD2,many,TRBV6-5
TGCAGTGCTAGGAGTCCTCGGGGCGATAACTATGGCTACACCTTC,CSARSPRGDNYGYTF,TRBJ1-2,NA,NA,TRBV20-1
TGTGCCAGCAGCCAAGGTTCAGAAGGGTATGGCTACACCTTC,CASSQGSEGYGYTF,TRBJ1-2,NA,few,TRBV3-1
TGTGCCAGCAGCTTGGGGGGACTAGCCAGCTACAATGAGCAGTTCTTC,CASSLGGLASYNEQFF,TRBJ2-1,TRBD2,many,TRBV5-6
TGTGCCAGCAGCTCGAATGGCTACACCTTC,CASSSNGYTF,TRBJ1-2,NA,NA,TRBV7-2
TGCAGCGTTGAGATGCGGGAGGGTTACAATGAGCAGTTCTTC,CSVEMREGYNEQFF,TRBJ2-1,TRBD2,many,TRBV29-1
TGTGCCAGCAGCGTACTGAACACTGAAGCTTTCTTT,CASSVLNTEAFF,TRBJ1-1,NA,NA,TRBV6-2/TRBV6-3
TGTGCCAGCAGTGAAGGCGGGACAGGGGGGGTAGATACGCAGTATTTT,CASSEGGTGGVDTQYF,TRBJ2-3,TRBD1,NA,TRBV6-1
TGTGCCAGCAGCGTATGGACAGGGGAGGGTGAGCAGTACTTC,CASSVWTGEGEQYF,TRBJ2-7,TRBD1,few,TRBV9
TGCAGTGCTGTACCCTTAGGACAGGGGCTTAGCAATCAGCCCCAGCATTTT,CSAVPLGQGLSNQPQHF,TRBJ1-5,TRBD1,NA,TRBV20-1
TGTGCCAGCAGCTCGACAGGAAACACCGGGGAGCTGTTTTTT,CASSSTGNTGELFF,TRBJ2-2,NA,many,TRBV28
TGTGCCAGCAGCTTAGAAAGTCAGCCCCAGCATTTT,CASSLESQPQHF,TRBJ1-5,NA,NA,TRBV7-9
TGCGCCAGCAGCCGCAGCGGGAGGGACTCCTACGAGCAGTACTTC,CASSRSGRDSYEQYF,TRBJ2-7,TRBD2,many,TRBV4-3
TGCAGTGTCCCCTCGGCGGGACTAGGAGTATACAATGAGCAGTTCTTC,CSVPSAGLGVYNEQFF,TRBJ2-1,TRBD2,NA,TRBV20-1
TGTGCCAGCAGTTCCCTAGGAGGGTCCACTGAAGCTTTCTTT,CASSSLGGSTEAFF,TRBJ1-1,NA,NA,TRBV6-2/TRBV6-3
TGTGCCAGCAGTTTATTCACTGGGGAAGAGACCCAGTACTTC,CASSLFTGEETQYF,TRBJ2-5,NA,NA,TRBV27
TGTGCCAGCAGACGGAGGGATCGGGGCCCCAACAATGAGCAGTTCTTC,CASRRRDRGPNNEQFF,TRBJ2-1,NA,NA,TRBV11-2
TGTGCCAGCAGCATATTAGATAATTCACCCCTCCACTTT,CASSILDNSPLHF,TRBJ1-6,NA,NA,TRBV6-6
TGTGCCAGCAGTCCCGGGGGAGGGGGCGTCTATGGCTACACCTTC,CASSPGGGGVYGYTF,TRBJ1-2,TRBD1,few,TRBV6-5
TGTGCCAGCAGCCAAGGTGTGAGCAATCAGCCCCAGCATTTT,CASSQGVSNQPQHF,TRBJ1-5,NA,few,TRBV3-1
TGCGCCAGCAGCCAAGAAATTCAGGTCTACAATGAGCAGTTCTTC,CASSQEIQVYNEQFF,TRBJ2-1,NA,NA,TRBV4-1
TGTGCTAGTGGTGGCGGGACAGGTGCTAATGAAAAACTGTTTTTT,CASGGGTGANEKLFF,TRBJ1-4,TRBD1,few,TRBV12-5
TGCGCCAGCAGTACCAGGGGCGAAGGAAATGGCTACACCTTC,CASSTRGEGNGYTF,TRBJ1-2,NA,NA,TRBV5-1
TGTGCCAGCAGCTCCCGGGTAAACACTGAAGCTTTCTTT,CASSSRVNTEAFF,TRBJ1-1,NA,NA,TRBV7-2
TGTGCCAGCAGTCAATACCAGGGGCCGCAGCCCCAGCATTTT,CASSQYQGPQPQHF,TRBJ1-5,NA,NA,TRBV6-5
TGTGCCAGCAAACAGAGCCGAAAAAAAGTGAACACTGAAGCTTTCTTT,CASKQSRKKVNTEAFF,TRBJ1-1,NA,NA,TRBV28